The clone carrying this T cell receptor beta chain appeared many times. These data come from a study of T cell repertoires in cytomegalovirus infection. About the research overall: Public signatures in TCR beta pointed to CMV infection and matching HLA type.

Via MiXCR, TCRdb re-called the reads, giving one row per CDR3 protein. The data hold under 600,000 distinct CDR3 sequences, with more than 15% observed a single time. The CDR3 contains 16 residues. The V and J ends lost 3 bases and 1 base respectively, with 12 bases between them. This chain connects TRBV12-3 or TRBV12-4 to TRBJ2-2; no clear D gene. Sequenced input: CD8+ T cells from PBMCs. This TCR was sampled from a human donor in good health (CMV status not recorded). Some clones in this sample may be carry-over from other donors' samples. This chain's CDR3 is CASSFRRRQNTGELFF. The DNA for the CDR3 is TGTGCCAGCAGTTTTAGGCGGCGACAGAACACCGGGGAGCTGTTTTTT.